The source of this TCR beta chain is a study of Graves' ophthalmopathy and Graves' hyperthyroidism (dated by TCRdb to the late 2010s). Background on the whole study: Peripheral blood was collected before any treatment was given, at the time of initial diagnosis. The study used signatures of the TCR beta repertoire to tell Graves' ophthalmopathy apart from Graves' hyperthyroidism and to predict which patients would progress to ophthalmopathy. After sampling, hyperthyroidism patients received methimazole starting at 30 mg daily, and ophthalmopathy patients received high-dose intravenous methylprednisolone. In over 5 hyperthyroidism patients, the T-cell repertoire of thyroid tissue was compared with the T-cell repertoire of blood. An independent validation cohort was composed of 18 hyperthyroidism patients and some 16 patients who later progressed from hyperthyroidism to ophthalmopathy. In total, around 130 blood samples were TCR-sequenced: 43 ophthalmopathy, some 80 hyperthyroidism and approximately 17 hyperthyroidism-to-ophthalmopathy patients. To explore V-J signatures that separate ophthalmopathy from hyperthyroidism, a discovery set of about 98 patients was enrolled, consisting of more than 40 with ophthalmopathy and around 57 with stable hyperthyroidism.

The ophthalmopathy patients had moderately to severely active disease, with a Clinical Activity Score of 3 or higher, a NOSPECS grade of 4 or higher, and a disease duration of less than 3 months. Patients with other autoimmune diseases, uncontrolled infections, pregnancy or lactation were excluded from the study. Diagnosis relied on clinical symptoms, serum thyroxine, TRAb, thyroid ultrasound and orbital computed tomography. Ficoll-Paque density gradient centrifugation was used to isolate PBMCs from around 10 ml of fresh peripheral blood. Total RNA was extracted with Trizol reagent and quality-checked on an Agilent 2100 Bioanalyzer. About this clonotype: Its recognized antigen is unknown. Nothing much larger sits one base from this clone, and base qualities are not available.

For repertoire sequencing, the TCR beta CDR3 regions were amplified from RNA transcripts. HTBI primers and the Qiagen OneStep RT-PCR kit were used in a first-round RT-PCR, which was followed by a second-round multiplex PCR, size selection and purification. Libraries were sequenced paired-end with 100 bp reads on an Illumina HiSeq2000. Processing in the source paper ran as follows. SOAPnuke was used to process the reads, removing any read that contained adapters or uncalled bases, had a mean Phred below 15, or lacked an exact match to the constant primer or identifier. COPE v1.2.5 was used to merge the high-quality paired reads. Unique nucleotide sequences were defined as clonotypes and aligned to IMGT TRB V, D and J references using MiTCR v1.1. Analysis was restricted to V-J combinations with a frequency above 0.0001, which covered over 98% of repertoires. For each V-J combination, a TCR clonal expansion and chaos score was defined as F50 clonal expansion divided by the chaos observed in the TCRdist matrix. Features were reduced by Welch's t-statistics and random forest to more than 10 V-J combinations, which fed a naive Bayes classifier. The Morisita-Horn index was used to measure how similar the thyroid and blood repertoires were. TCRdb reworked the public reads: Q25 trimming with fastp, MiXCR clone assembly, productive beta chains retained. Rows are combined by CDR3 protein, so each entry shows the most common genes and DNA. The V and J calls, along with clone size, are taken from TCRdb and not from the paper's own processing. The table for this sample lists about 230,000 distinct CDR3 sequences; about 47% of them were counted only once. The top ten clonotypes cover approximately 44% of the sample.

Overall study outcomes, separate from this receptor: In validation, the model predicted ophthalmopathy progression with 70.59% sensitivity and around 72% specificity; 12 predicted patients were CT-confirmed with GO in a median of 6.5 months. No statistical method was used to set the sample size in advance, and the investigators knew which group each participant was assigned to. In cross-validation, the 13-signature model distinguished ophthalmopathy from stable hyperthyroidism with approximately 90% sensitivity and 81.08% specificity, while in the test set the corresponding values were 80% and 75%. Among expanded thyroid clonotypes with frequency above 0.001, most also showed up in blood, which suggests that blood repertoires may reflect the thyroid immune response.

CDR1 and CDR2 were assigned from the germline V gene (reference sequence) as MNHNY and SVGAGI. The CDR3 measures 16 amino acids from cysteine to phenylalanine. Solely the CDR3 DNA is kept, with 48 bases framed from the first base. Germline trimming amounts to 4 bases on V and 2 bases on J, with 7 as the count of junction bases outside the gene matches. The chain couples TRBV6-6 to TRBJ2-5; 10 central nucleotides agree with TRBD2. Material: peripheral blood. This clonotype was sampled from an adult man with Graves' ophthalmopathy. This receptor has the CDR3 CASSSTSGSWQETQYF. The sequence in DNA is TGTGCCAGCAGTTCGACTAGCGGGTCTTGGCAAGAGACCCAGTACTTC.